This T cell receptor beta chain originates from a study of OX40 agonist ivuxolimab in advanced cancers. Findings and caveats of the study: Fewer expanded clones were found on average in CD4+ than in CD8+ T cells.

The CDR3 runs to 18 residues. In germline, CDR1 is SGHVS, CDR2 FQNEAQ. The V gene end was trimmed by 4 bases and the J gene end by 6 bases; junction bases not matched to a gene: 14. As concerns this clone: The antigen is undetermined.

Method: immunoSEQ multiplex PCR; TCRdb's copy keeps in-frame clones and lacks some. The table lists roughly 110,000 clones, around 93% of them singletons. The chain carries TRBV7-8 and TRBJ2-1, with 11 bases lining up with TRBD2. The sequence derives from an adult with an advanced solid tumor such as melanoma, head and neck, liver or kidney cancer. This sample comprised CD4+ or CD8+ T cells sorted from blood, obtained in a trial of the OX40 agonist ivuxolimab. Here the CDR3 reads CASSSGTSGNIFFNEQFF. CDR3 nucleotide sequence: TGTGCCAGCAGCTCCGGGACTAGCGGCAACATATTCTTCAATGAGCAGTTCTTC.